These 16 T cell receptor beta chains originate from one sample sequenced in a study of CD8 T cells in Susac syndrome. RNA amounts of about 0.5 to 1 ug underwent reverse transcription with random hexamers. Via MiXCR, TCRdb re-called the immunoSEQ multiplex PCR reads, giving one row per CDR3 protein. The sample gives approximately 110,000 distinct CDR3 sequences, over 85% of which show up once; around 0.3% is in the top ten. Sequences were obtained from CD8+ T cells from PBMCs. The receptors were gathered from a human donor with multiple sclerosis.

The rearrangement links TRBV4-1 to TRBJ2-7; a possible D gene is TRBD1 (8 bases). The CDR3 spans 15 residues. Germline loops: CDR1 MGHRA, CDR2 YSYEKL. V lost 7 bases, J lost 2 bases, and 18 bases lay in between. The CDR3 loop reads CASNEVQGGTYEQYF. CDR3 bases: TGCGCCAGCAATGAAGTACAGGGGGGGACCTACGAGCAGTACTTC.

The CDR3 here is CSVPPLEAPYGYTF. The CDR3 DNA reads TGCAGCGTTCCCCCTTTGGAAGCGCCCTATGGCTACACCTTC. The chain links TRBV29-1 to TRBJ1-2, with D hard to call. In germline, CDR1 is SQVTM, CDR2 ANQGSEA. CDR3 size: 14 residues. Trimming removed 5 bases at V and 4 bases at J, with 17 bases between. The full variable domain, rest sourced from reference TRBV29-1 and TRBJ1-2, is SAVISQKPSRDICQRGTSLTIQCQVDSQVTMMFWYRQQPGQSLTLIATANQGSEATYESGFVIDKFPISRPNLTFSTLTVSNMSPEDSSIYLCSVPPLEAPYGYTFGSGTRLTVV.

This chain connects TRBV7-9 to TRBJ2-3; unclear D gene. V lost 5 bases and J lost 7, with 10 bases in between. The CDR3 contains 12 residues. From germline, CDR1 is SEHNR and CDR2 FQNEAQ (reference sequence). Here the CDR3 DNA reads TGTGCCAGCAGCCCAGACCCCCATACGCAGTATTTT. This encodes CASSPDPHTQYF.

The rearrangement uses TRBV27 and TRBJ1-1, with D uncertain. The CDR3 runs 13 residues. From germline, CDR1 is MNHEY and CDR2 SMNVEV (reference sequence). V lost 7 bases to trimming and J lost 8 bases, with 17 bases between them. CDR3 DNA: TGTGCCAGCATCAAAGGCAGAGGCGGCGAAGCTTTCTTT. Protein sequence: CASIKGRGGEAFF.

The chain is built from TRBV9 and TRBJ2-6, with 7 bases fitting TRBD2. The CDR3 extends over 16 amino acids. Germline V CDR1 and CDR2: SGDLS, YYNGEE. Unmatched junction bases numbered 1, after V lost 0 bases and J lost 1 base. In nucleotides, the CDR3 is TGTGCCAGCAGCGTAGGGGGGGGTTCTGGGGCCAACGTCCTGACTTTC. Protein sequence: CASSVGGGSGANVLTF.

The genes are TRBV7-9 and TRBJ2-2, with TRBD1 identical over 7 bases. Looked up from germline, CDR1 is SEHNR and CDR2 is FQNEAQ (reference sequence). Losses at the gene ends were 5 bases for V and 2 bases for J; bases not matched to a gene: 8. The CDR3 extends over 16 amino acids. The CDR3: CASSTQGDPNTGELFF. CDR3 bases: TGTGCCAGCAGCACCCAGGGGGATCCTAACACCGGGGAGCTGTTTTTT.

The V call is TRBV3-1, the J call TRBJ2-1, with D hard to call. Germline V gene data show CDR1 as LGHDT and CDR2 as YNNKEL (reference sequence). This CDR3 is 15 amino acids long. Deletions cut 0 bases from V and 5 bases from J, with 11 bases between. The CDR3 DNA reads TGTGCCAGCAGCCAAGAAGGACGACCCAACAATGAGCAGTTCTTC. Its protein product is CASSQEGRPNNEQFF.

The chain combines TRBV7-8 with TRBJ1-1; D is undetermined. V lost 3 bases to trimming and J lost 0 bases, with 8 bases between them. CDR1 and CDR2 from the germline V gene are SGHVS and FQNEAQ. This CDR3 comprises 14 residues. The CDR3 bases are TGTGCCAGCAGCTTTGACATTTTGAACACTGAAGCTTTCTTT. Protein sequence: CASSFDILNTEAFF.

The V and J genes are TRBV9 and TRBJ1-1; D not resolved. V was cut by 4 bases and J by 1 base, with 8 bases left in between. The CDR3 runs 13 residues. Germline CDR1 and CDR2: SGDLS and YYNGEE. This CDR3 is CASSPEGNTEAFF. CDR3 nucleotides: TGTGCCAGCAGCCCCGAAGGGAACACTGAAGCTTTCTTT.

The chain combines TRBV11-1 with TRBJ2-1; D is possibly TRBD2 (5 bases). The CDR3 covers 15 residues. Germline lookup yields CDR1 SGHAT and CDR2 FQDESV (reference sequence). V gave up 0 bases and J gave up 2 bases, with 8 bases separating them. CDR3 coding DNA: TGTGCCAGCAGCTTAGCGAGGGCAGCCTACAATGAGCAGTTCTTC. This sequence encodes CASSLARAAYNEQFF.

The count of this clonotype is one. The chain carries TRBV20-1 and TRBJ1-2; the match to TRBD1 covers 8 bases. CDR3 length: 13 amino acids. In germline, CDR1 is DFQATT, CDR2 SNEGSKA (reference sequence). V lost 2 bases and J lost 6; bases outside the gene matches: 5. The CDR3 sequence is CSARLPDRDGYTF. CDR3 nucleotide sequence: TGCAGTGCTAGACTCCCGGACAGGGATGGCTACACCTTC.

The rearrangement joins TRBV27 to TRBJ2-3; D unresolved. The V end lost 3 bases, the J end lost 1 base, and 5 bases lay between the germline ends. CDR1 is MNHEY, CDR2 SMNVEV, per germline (reference sequence). This CDR3 is built from 13 residues. For the CDR3, the DNA is TGTGCCAGCAGTTTTACGGGCACAGATACGCAGTATTTT. Translated, it gives CASSFTGTDTQYF.

The chain joins TRBV29-1 to TRBJ2-1; 7 nucleotides agree with TRBD2. Per the germline V gene, CDR1 is SQVTM and CDR2 is ANQGSEA. This CDR3 contains 14 residues. V gave up 3 bases and J gave up 7 bases; unmatched junction bases: 9. The CDR3 is CSVELSGGMNEQFF. CDR3 DNA sequence: TGCAGCGTTGAGTTGTCGGGGGGTATGAATGAGCAGTTCTTC.

J is TRBJ2-7 and V is TRBV9; D not resolved. In germline, CDR1 is SGDLS, CDR2 YYNGEE. This CDR3 contains 17 residues. The V and J ends lost 0 bases and 3 bases respectively, with 19 bases between them. The DNA for the CDR3 is TGTGCCAGCAGCGTAGGAGGCTCTCCCTGGAGTAGCTACGAGCAGTACTTC. Protein sequence: CASSVGGSPWSSYEQYF.

The CDR3 coding sequence is TGTGCCAGCAGCATTAGTAATAGGTACGAGCAGTACGTC. Its protein is CASSISNRYEQYV. This sequence joins TRBV7-2 and TRBJ2-7; no clear D gene. There are 13 residues in the CDR3. Trimming shortened V by 5 bases and J by 4 bases, and 12 bases separated the two germline ends. Per the germline V gene, CDR1 is SGHTA and CDR2 is FQGNSA.

The chain has TRBV28 and TRBJ2-7; tentative D call: TRBD2 (6 bases). The CDR3 is made up of 18 amino acids. Looked up from germline, CDR1 is MDHEN and CDR2 is SYDVKM. Trimming pared 0 bases from V and 4 bases from J, leaving 22 bases between. As DNA, the CDR3 is TGTGCCAGCAGTTTATGGGGGGGTAGGTTGGGAGGAGGTTACGAGCAGTACTTC. The encoded protein is CASSLWGGRLGGGYEQYF. The full variable domain, completed using reference TRBV28 and TRBJ2-7, is DVKVTQSSRYLVKRTGEKVFLECVQDMDHENMFWYRQDPGLGLRLIYFSYDVKMKEKGDIPEGYSVSREKKERFSLILESASTNQTSMYLCASSLWGGRLGGGYEQYFGPGTRLTVT.